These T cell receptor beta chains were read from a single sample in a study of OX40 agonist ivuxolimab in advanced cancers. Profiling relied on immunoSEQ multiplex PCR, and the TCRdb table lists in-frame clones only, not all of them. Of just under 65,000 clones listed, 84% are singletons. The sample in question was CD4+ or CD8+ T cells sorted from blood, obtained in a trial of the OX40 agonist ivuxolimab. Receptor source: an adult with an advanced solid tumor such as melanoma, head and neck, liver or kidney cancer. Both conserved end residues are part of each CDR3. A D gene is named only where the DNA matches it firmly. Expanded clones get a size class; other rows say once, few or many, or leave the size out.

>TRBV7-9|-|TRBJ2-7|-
CASSLGQDYEQYF
TGTGCCAGCAGCTTAGGACAGGACTACGAGCAGTACTTC
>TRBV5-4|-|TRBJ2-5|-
CASSLRVGQETQYF
TGTGCCAGCAGCTTGCGGGTGGGCCAAGAGACCCAGTACTTC
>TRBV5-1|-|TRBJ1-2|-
CASSPFMSNYGYTF
TGCGCCAGCAGCCCTTTTATGTCTAACTATGGCTACACCTTC
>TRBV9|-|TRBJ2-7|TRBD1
CASSVGGQGAYEQYF
TGTGCCAGCAGCGTAGGTGGACAGGGGGCATACGAGCAGTACTTC
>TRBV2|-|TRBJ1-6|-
CASSAQGTASPLHF
TGTGCCAGCAGCGCACAGGGTACCGCTTCACCCCTCCACTTT
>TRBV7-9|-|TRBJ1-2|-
CASSLARRDYGYTF
TGTGCCAGCAGCTTAGCGCGCAGGGACTATGGCTACACCTTC
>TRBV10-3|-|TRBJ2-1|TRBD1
CAISRDRAYNEQFF
TGTGCCATCAGTAGGGACAGGGCTTACAATGAGCAGTTCTTC
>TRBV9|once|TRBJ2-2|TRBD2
CASSVFLSGSKAGELFF
TGTGCCAGCAGCGTATTCCTTAGCGGGAGTAAAGCCGGGGAGCTGTTTTTT
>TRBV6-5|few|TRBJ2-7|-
CASKGQSYEQYF
TGTGCCAGCAAGGGACAATCCTACGAGCAGTACTTC
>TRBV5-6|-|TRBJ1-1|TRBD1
CASSSGQPMNTEAFF
TGTGCCAGCAGCTCGGGACAGCCCATGAACACTGAAGCTTTCTTT
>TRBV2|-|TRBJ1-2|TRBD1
CASSTSGQGAFGYTF
TGTGCCAGCAGTACGTCCGGACAGGGGGCTTTTGGCTACACCTTC
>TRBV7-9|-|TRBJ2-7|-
CASSVTPGTYEQYF
TGTGCCAGCAGTGTAACGCCAGGGACTTACGAGCAGTACTTC
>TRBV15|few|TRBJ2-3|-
CATSRATDTQYF
TGTGCCACCAGCAGAGCTACAGATACGCAGTATTTT
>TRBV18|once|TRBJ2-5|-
CASSTKREQETQYF
TGTGCCAGCTCAACCAAGAGGGAGCAAGAGACCCAGTACTTC
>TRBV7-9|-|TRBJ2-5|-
CASSLVEGAQYF
TGTGCCAGCAGCTTAGTTGAGGGGGCCCAGTACTTC
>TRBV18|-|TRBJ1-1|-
CASSPQVAMNTEAFF
TGTGCCAGCTCACCACAGGTAGCCATGAACACTGAAGCTTTCTTT
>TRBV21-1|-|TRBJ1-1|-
CASSEELDGETEAFF
TGTGCCAGCAGCGAAGAATTAGACGGGGAGACTGAAGCTTTCTTT
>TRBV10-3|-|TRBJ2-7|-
CAISQVLGVVGEQYF
TGTGCCATCAGTCAGGTATTGGGAGTGGTGGGCGAGCAGTACTTC
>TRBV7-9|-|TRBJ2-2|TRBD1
CASSLLTGAGELFF
TGTGCCAGCAGCTTACTGACAGGGGCCGGGGAGCTGTTTTTT
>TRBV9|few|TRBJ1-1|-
CASSVGPGGQVTEAFF
TGTGCCAGCAGCGTAGGCCCGGGGGGCCAGGTAACTGAAGCTTTCTTT
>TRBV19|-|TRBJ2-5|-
CASSMRPQETQYF
TGTGCCAGTAGTATGCGGCCCCAAGAGACCCAGTACTTC
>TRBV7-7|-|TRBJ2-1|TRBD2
CASSSSGSPYNEQFF
TGTGCTAGCAGTTCCAGCGGGAGTCCCTACAATGAGCAGTTCTTC
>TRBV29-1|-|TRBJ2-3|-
CSVARSTDTQYF
TGCAGCGTCGCCCGGTCCACAGATACGCAGTATTTT
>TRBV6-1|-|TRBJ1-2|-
CASRRDKNQHYGYTF
TGTGCCAGCAGACGGGACAAAAACCAGCACTATGGCTACACCTTC
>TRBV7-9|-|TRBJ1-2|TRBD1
CASSLDTDRPNYGYTF
TGTGCCAGCAGCTTAGATACGGACAGGCCCAACTATGGCTACACCTTC
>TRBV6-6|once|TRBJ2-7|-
CASSYSGGGPYEQYF
TGTGCCAGCAGTTACTCGGGAGGCGGGCCCTACGAGCAGTACTTC
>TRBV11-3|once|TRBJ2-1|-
CASSLVGGQGRTEQFF
TGTGCCAGCAGCTTAGTAGGAGGGCAGGGGCGTACGGAGCAGTTCTTC
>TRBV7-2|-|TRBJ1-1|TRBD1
CASSLTQGANTEAFF
TGTGCCAGCAGCCTCACCCAGGGGGCGAACACTGAAGCTTTCTTT
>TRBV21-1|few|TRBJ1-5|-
CASSKRNQPQHF
TGTGCCAGCAGCAAAAGGAATCAGCCCCAGCATTTT
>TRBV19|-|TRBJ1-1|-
CASSTSTGRGTEAFF
TGTGCCAGTAGTACTAGTACAGGGAGGGGCACTGAAGCTTTCTTT
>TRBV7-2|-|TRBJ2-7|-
CASSLRGGRLREQYF
TGTGCCAGCAGCCTTAGAGGGGGGCGACTTCGCGAGCAGTACTTC
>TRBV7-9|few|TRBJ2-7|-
CASSTSGQGEQYF
TGTGCCAGCAGCACCTCCGGGCAAGGAGAGCAGTACTTC
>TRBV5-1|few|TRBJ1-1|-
CASSPRDPNTEAFF
TGCGCCAGCAGCCCCAGGGATCCGAACACTGAAGCTTTCTTT
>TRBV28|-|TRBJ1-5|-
CASSGYNQPQHF
TGTGCCAGCAGTGGTTATAATCAGCCCCAGCATTTT
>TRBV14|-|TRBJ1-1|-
CASSQVEAFF
TGTGCCAGCAGCCAAGTTGAAGCTTTCTTT
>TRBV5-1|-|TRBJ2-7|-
CASSSRDSTYEQYF
TGCGCCAGCAGCTCAAGGGACTCTACTTACGAGCAGTACTTC
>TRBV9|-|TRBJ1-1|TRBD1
CASSQMDRSEAFF
TGTGCCAGCAGTCAGATGGACAGGAGTGAAGCTTTCTTT
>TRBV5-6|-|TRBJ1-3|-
CASSQDRFGFGNTIYF
TGTGCCAGCAGCCAGGACAGATTCGGGTTCGGAAACACCATATATTTT
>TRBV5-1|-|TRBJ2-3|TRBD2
CASSLHGTSGGPGDTQYF
TGCGCCAGCAGCTTGCACGGGACTAGCGGGGGCCCGGGTGATACGCAGTATTTT
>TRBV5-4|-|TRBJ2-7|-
CASSFFGDAQYF
TGTGCCAGCAGCTTCTTCGGGGACGCGCAGTACTTC
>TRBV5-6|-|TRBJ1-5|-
CASSSQRRQVSNQPQHF
TGTGCCAGCAGCTCCCAACGCCGACAGGTGAGCAATCAGCCCCAGCATTTT
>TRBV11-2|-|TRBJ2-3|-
CASSYRTDTQYF
TGTGCCAGCAGCTACAGGACAGATACGCAGTATTTT
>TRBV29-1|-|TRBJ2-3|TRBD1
CSVDDRGRGTDTQYF
TGCAGCGTCGATGACAGGGGTCGGGGCACAGATACGCAGTATTTT
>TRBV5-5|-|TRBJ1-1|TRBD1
CASSSGDRAGTEAFF
TGTGCCAGCAGTTCTGGCGACAGGGCGGGCACTGAAGCTTTCTTT
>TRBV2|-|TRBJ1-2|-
CASRAQAYGYTF
TGTGCCAGCAGGGCACAGGCCTATGGCTACACCTTC
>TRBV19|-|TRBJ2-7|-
CASSIAGINEQYF
TGTGCCAGTAGTATAGCGGGGATAAACGAGCAGTACTTC
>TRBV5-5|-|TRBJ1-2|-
CASSLALWGYTF
TGTGCCAGCAGCTTGGCCCTCTGGGGCTACACCTTC
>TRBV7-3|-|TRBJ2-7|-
CASSLQPGPGYEQYF
TGTGCCAGCAGCCTCCAACCGGGACCAGGGTACGAGCAGTACTTC
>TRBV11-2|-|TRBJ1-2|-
CASSLGSGMRSYTF
TGTGCCAGCAGCTTGGGATCAGGAATGAGAAGCTACACCTTC
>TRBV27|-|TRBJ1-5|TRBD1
CASSSQRTGVNQPQHF
TGTGCCAGCAGTTCCCAGAGGACAGGGGTGAATCAGCCCCAGCATTTT
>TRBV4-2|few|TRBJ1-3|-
CASSLKGGESNTIYF
TGTGCCAGCAGCCTCAAGGGAGGGGAGTCAAACACCATATATTTT
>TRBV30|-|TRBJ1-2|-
CAWSVRRDGYTF
TGTGCCTGGAGTGTACGAAGGGATGGCTACACCTTC
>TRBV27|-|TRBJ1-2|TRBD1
CASGRTGGYGYTF
TGTGCCAGCGGCCGGACAGGGGGTTATGGCTACACCTTC
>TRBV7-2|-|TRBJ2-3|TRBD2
CASSSGARGGRTDTQYF
TGTGCCAGCAGTTCTGGGGCGCGGGGGGGCCGAACAGATACGCAGTATTTT
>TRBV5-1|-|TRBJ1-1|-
CASSLDRLSEAFF
TGCGCCAGCAGCCTAGACAGGTTATCTGAAGCTTTCTTT
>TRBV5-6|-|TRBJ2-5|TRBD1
CASSRGQGARKTQYF
TGTGCCAGCAGCAGGGGACAGGGGGCACGGAAGACCCAGTACTTC
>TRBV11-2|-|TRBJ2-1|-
CASSPRQYNEQFF
TGTGCCAGCAGCCCCCGACAATACAATGAGCAGTTCTTC
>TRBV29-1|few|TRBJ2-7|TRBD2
CSAGTSGTHEQYF
TGCAGCGCCGGGACTAGCGGGACTCACGAGCAGTACTTC
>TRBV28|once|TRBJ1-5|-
CASSLSGGRNQPQHF
TGTGCCAGCAGTCTATCGGGTGGAAGGAATCAGCCCCAGCATTTT
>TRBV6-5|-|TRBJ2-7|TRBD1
CASSYSTGASSYEQYF
TGTGCCAGCAGTTACTCAACAGGGGCGAGCTCCTACGAGCAGTACTTC